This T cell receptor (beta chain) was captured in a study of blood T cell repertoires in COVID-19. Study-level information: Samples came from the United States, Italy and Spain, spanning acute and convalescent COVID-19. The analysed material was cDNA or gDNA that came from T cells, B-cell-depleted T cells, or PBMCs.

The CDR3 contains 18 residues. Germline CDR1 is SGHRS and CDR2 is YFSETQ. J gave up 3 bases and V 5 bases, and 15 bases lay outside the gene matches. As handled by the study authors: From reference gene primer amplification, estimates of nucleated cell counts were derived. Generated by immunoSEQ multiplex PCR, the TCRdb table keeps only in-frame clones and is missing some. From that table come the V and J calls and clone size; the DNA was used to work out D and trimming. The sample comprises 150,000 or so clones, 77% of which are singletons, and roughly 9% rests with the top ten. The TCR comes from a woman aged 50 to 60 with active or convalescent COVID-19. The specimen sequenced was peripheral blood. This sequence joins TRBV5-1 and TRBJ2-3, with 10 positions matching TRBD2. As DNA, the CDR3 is TGCGCCAGCAGTTTTCCAGGTAGCGGGGGGACCATAACAGATACGCAGTATTTT. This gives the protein CASSFPGSGGTITDTQYF. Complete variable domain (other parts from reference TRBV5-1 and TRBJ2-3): KAGVTQTPRYLIKTRGQQVTLSCSPISGHRSVSWYQQTPGQGLQFLFEYFSETQRNKGNFPGRFSGRQFSNSRSEMNVSTLELGDSALYLCASSFPGSGGTITDTQYFGPGTRLTVL.